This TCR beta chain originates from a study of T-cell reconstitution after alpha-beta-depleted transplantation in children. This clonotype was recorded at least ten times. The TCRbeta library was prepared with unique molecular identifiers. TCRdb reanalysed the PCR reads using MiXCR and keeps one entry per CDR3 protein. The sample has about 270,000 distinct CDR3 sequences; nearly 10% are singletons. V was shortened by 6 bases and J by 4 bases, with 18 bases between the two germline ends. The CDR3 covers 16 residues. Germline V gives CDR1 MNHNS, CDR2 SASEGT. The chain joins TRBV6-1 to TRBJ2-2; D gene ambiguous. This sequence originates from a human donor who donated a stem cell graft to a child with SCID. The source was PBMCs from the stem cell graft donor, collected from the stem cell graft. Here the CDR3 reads CASSPEKGSGTGELFF. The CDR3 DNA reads TGTGCCAGCAGCCCCGAGAAGGGATCCGGCACCGGGGAGCTGTTTTTT.